Presented here are 16 T cell receptor beta chains from one specimen sequenced in a study of blood T cells in healthy people across ages. With a J-beta primer mix and a sample-barcoded 5' primer, a second PCR ran about 7 to 12 cycles. TCRdb analysed the 5' RACE reads with MiXCR anew, one entry per CDR3 protein. This sample carries about 780,000 distinct CDR3 sequences, roughly 46% of them seen once, and the ten largest clones take roughly 20%. Sequencing was done on a sample of blood. These TCRs come from an elderly man in good health.

The chain joins TRBV21-1 to TRBJ1-6. TRBV21-1 is a pseudogene locus. The CDR3 is 12 residues long. The CDR3 DNA reads as TGTGCCAGCAGTTCCCAAGGGTCACCCCTCCACTTT. Encoded protein: CASSSQGSPLHF.

The rearrangement uses TRBV5-1 and TRBJ2-2; tentatively, D is TRBD1 (6 bases). Germline lookup yields CDR1 SGHRS and CDR2 YFSETQ. CDR3 size: 16 residues. Trimming took off 4 bases at V and 1 base at J, with 14 bases between the two ends. CDR3 bases: TGCGCCAGCAGCCCGACTGACAGGAAGAACACCGGGGAGCTGTTTTTT. Protein sequence: CASSPTDRKNTGELFF. The variable domain in full, completed from reference TRBV5-1 and TRBJ2-2, reads KAGVTQTPRYLIKTRGQQVTLSCSPISGHRSVSWYQQTPGQGLQFLFEYFSETQRNKGNFPGRFSGRQFSNSRSEMNVSTLELGDSALYLCASSPTDRKNTGELFFGEGSRLTVL.

The chain joins TRBV11-3 to TRBJ2-5, with 9 positions matching TRBD1. The DNA end is more similar to TRBJ2-7, so the J call may be wrong. The germline gives CDR1 SGHNT, CDR2 YENEEA. The CDR3 is 14 amino acids. The CDR3: CASSLGQGLHEQYF. Written as DNA, the CDR3 is TGTGCCAGCAGCTTGGGACAGGGTCTACACGAGCAGTACTTC.

Only a few counts were recorded for this clonotype. The chain is built from TRBV7-9 and TRBJ2-3; 8 bases agree with TRBD2. The CDR3 loop spans 16 amino acids. V trimming: 5 bases; J trimming: 5 bases; junction bases outside the gene matches: 12. CDR1 is SEHNR and CDR2 is FQNEAQ in the germline V gene (reference sequence). This CDR3 reads CASSIELAEKGDTQYF. The CDR3 coding sequence is TGTGCCAGCAGCATAGAACTAGCGGAAAAGGGAGATACGCAGTATTTT.

To note about this clonotype: Its ends do not fully match the called genes, so a read error is possible. V is TRBV4-1 and J is TRBJ2-1; 9 bases map to TRBD2. The germline V gene encodes CDR1 MGHRA and CDR2 YSYEKL. This CDR3 is 16 amino acids long. The CDR3 DNA follows: TGCGCCAGCAGCCAAGATAGACTAGCGGTTTACAATGGGCAGTTCTTC. This encodes CASSQDRLAVYNGQFF.

This clonotype came up a few times. This chain uses TRBV7-2 with TRBJ2-5; D is possibly TRBD2 (5 bases). The germline gives CDR1 SGHTA, CDR2 FQGNSA. Trimming removed 1 base at V and 4 bases at J, with 22 bases between. The CDR3 contains 18 residues. The DNA for the CDR3 is TGTGCCAGCAGCTTAGAGCTTTCAGCCCGGGGATCTGGAGAGACCCAGTACTTC. Its protein product is CASSLELSARGSGETQYF.

The chain joins TRBV12-5 to TRBJ1-5; D might be TRBD1 (5 bases). The germline V gene encodes CDR1 LGHNT and CDR2 FRNRAP. CDR3 length: 13 residues. The V and J ends lost 9 bases and 5 bases respectively, with 14 bases between them. This chain's CDR3 is CASGRGSYQPQHF. For the CDR3, the DNA is TGTGCTAGCGGTCGGGGCAGCTATCAGCCCCAGCATTTT.

The chain combines TRBV12-3 or TRBV12-4 with TRBJ1-2; possibly TRBD1 for D (5 bases). The CDR3 consists of 13 residues. V was shortened by 5 bases and J by 4 bases, with 11 bases between the two germline ends. DNA of the CDR3: TGTGCCAGCAGTCCGGGACCAATCTATGGCTACACCTTC. Protein product: CASSPGPIYGYTF.

This clonotype has a single count. J is TRBJ2-2 and V is TRBV24-1; 8 bases agree with TRBD1. Germline CDR1 is KGHDR and CDR2 is SFDVKD. This CDR3 has 16 residues. After removal of 4 bases from V and 5 bases from J, the junction contained 8 bases not matched to a gene. CDR3 DNA: TGTGCCACCAGTGAATCTGACAGGGGTGTAACCGGGGAGCTGTTTTTT. Encoded protein: CATSESDRGVTGELFF.

This clonotype came up a few times. This chain links TRBV4-2 with TRBJ1-2; maybe TRBD1 (6 bases). Trimming pared 0 bases from V and 4 bases from J, leaving 9 bases between. CDR3 size: 14 residues. CDR1 and CDR2 from the germline V gene are LGHNA and YNFKEQ. The DNA for the CDR3 is TGTGCCAGCAGCCAAGAGTCAGGGGCCTATGGCTACACCTTC. It translates to CASSQESGAYGYTF.

The rearrangement uses TRBV7-8 and TRBJ2-7, with D possibly TRBD1 on 6 matching bases. Germline V gives CDR1 SGHVS, CDR2 FQNEAQ. The CDR3 sequence is 15 residues long. Deletions cut 0 bases from V and 5 bases from J, with 14 bases between. This CDR3 reads CASSLARDKVHEQYF. The CDR3 DNA is TGTGCCAGCAGCTTAGCGAGGGACAAAGTCCACGAGCAGTACTTC.

The chain combines TRBV30 with TRBJ1-1; the D gene is possibly TRBD1 (5 bases). CDR3 size: 11 residues. Trimming cost V 1 base and J 8 bases, with 8 bases left between them. Germline CDR1 and CDR2: GTSNPN and SVGIG (reference sequence). This CDR3 is CAWSARGEAFF. The CDR3 bases are TGTGCCTGGAGTGCGAGGGGCGAAGCTTTCTTT. The full variable domain, in which reference TRBV30 and TRBJ1-1 provide the parts outside the CDR3, is SQTIHQWPATLVQPVGSPLSLECTVEGTSNPNLYWYRQAAGRGLQLLFYSVGIGQISSEVPQNLSASRPQDRQFILSSKKLLLSDSGFYLCAWSARGEAFFGQGTRLTVV.

About this clonotype itself: A single base separates this from a much larger clone, so it may be a read error. The genes are TRBV12-3 or TRBV12-4 and TRBJ2-5, with D tentatively TRBD2 (6 bases). CDR3 length: 13 residues. Here the CDR3 reads CTSSWRGTETQYF. The CDR3 DNA follows: TGTACCAGCAGTTGGCGGGGTACGGAGACCCAGTACTTC.

The V call is TRBV30, the J call TRBJ2-1; D may be TRBD2 (6 bases). The V and J ends lost 0 bases and 7 bases respectively, with 13 bases between them. The CDR3 is 14 residues long. The germline V gene encodes CDR1 GTSNPN and CDR2 SVGIG (reference sequence). CDR3 sequence reads: CAWSVGGDLNEQFF. The CDR3 DNA follows: TGTGCCTGGAGTGTAGGCGGGGACTTAAATGAGCAGTTCTTC.

This clonotype has just a few counts. The genes are TRBV20-1 and TRBJ2-1; 7 nucleotides agree with TRBD2. From germline, CDR1 is DFQATT and CDR2 SNEGSKA (reference sequence). V was clipped by 5 bases and J by 0 bases; unmatched bases: 10. The CDR3 totals 16 residues. CDR3 sequence: CSASPGSGSSYNEQFF. As DNA, the CDR3 is TGCAGTGCTTCCCCGGGTAGCGGGTCCTCCTACAATGAGCAGTTCTTC.

V and J are TRBV5-4 and TRBJ1-1; the D is unclear. V gave up 6 bases and J gave up 2 bases, with 23 bases separating them. The CDR3 consists of 17 residues. Germline V gene lookup returns CDR1 SGHNT and CDR2 YYREEE (reference sequence). The CDR3 protein is CASTMGDRPPDNTEAFF. In DNA, the CDR3 is TGTGCCAGCACCATGGGCGACCGGCCCCCTGATAACACTGAAGCTTTCTTT.